This is a list of T cell receptor beta chains from one sample in a study of graft-versus-host responses after intestinal transplantation. Libraries were prepared by immunoSEQ multiplex PCR; TCRdb keeps only in-frame clonotypes and omits some of them. The sample records 20,000 to 25,000 clones, roughly 72% being singletons. Sequenced here: ileum tissue, sampled 12 days after intestinal transplant. These receptors were taken from a human patient who received an intestinal transplant, so some T cells may come from the graft donor. Each CDR3 is given with its conserved first and last residue. Each record gives: D gene, J gene, V gene, clone size, CDR3 protein, CDR3 DNA. The D gene is left open where the match is weak. Not all rows give a size; the values are once, few, many and, for expanded clones, a class.

>-|TRBJ2-7|TRBV11-2|few
CASSLSRGSEQYF
TGTGCCAGCAGCTTATCCCGTGGCAGCGAGCAGTACTTC
>-|TRBJ2-7|TRBV27|once
CASSLWQGSYEQYF
TGTGCCAGCAGTTTATGGCAGGGGTCCTACGAGCAGTACTTC
>-|TRBJ1-2|TRBV18|-
CASSPRSGEGYTF
TGTGCCAGCTCACCACGGTCAGGGGAAGGCTACACCTTC
>-|TRBJ2-7|TRBV5-6|few
CASSLGQVYEQYF
TGTGCCAGCAGCTTGGGGCAGGTTTACGAGCAGTACTTC
>TRBD1|TRBJ1-2|TRBV5-5|once
CASSFAGTGLYGYTF
TGTGCCAGCAGCTTCGCCGGGACAGGTCTCTATGGCTACACCTTC
>TRBD2|TRBJ2-1|TRBV7-9|-
CASSLAGLAGGSRQFF
TGTGCCAGCAGCTTAGCCGGACTAGCGGGGGGGAGTAGGCAGTTCTTC
>TRBD2|TRBJ2-1|TRBV10-1|-
CASSHSGGAHEQFF
TGCGCCAGCAGTCATAGCGGGGGGGCCCATGAGCAGTTCTTC
>-|TRBJ2-5|TRBV11-3|-
CASSLGGQETQYF
TGTGCCAGCAGCTTAGGAGGTCAAGAGACCCAGTACTTC
>-|TRBJ1-5|TRBV2|-
CASKTASNQPQHF
TGTGCCTCGAAGACAGCTAGCAATCAGCCCCAGCATTTT
>-|TRBJ1-2|TRBV6-4|-
CASTHRVALYGYTF
TGTGCCAGCACTCACAGGGTTGCTCTCTATGGCTACACCTTC
>TRBD2|TRBJ2-7|TRBV5-5|-
CASSPRLQRERTNDEQYF
TGTGCCAGCAGCCCTCGGCTACAGCGGGAGAGGACTAACGACGAGCAGTACTTC
>TRBD1|TRBJ2-2|TRBV5-1|once
CASSLLRGRTGELFF
TGCGCCAGCAGCCTGCTCAGGGGGCGAACCGGGGAGCTGTTTTTT
>-|TRBJ2-3|TRBV6-6|-
CASTPRQDTDTQYF
TGTGCCAGCACTCCGAGACAGGACACAGATACGCAGTATTTT
>-|TRBJ2-7|TRBV20-1|few
CSASPGEVEYF
TGCAGTGCTAGCCCCGGTGAGGTCGAGTACTTC
>TRBD1|TRBJ1-1|TRBV6-1|-
CASSEFREPGQMNTEAFF
TGTGCCAGCAGTGAATTCAGAGAACCGGGACAGATGAACACTGAAGCTTTCTTT
>TRBD1|TRBJ1-2|TRBV4-1|-
CASSQVKGGRGLNYGYTF
TGCGCCAGCAGCCAAGTCAAAGGGGGCAGGGGCCTGAACTATGGCTACACCTTC
>TRBD2|TRBJ2-3|TRBV6-1|few
CASSEIAGGTDTQYF
TGTGCCAGCAGTGAAATAGCGGGGGGCACAGATACGCAGTATTTT
>-|TRBJ1-5|TRBV2|-
CASRPNRNQPQHF
TGTGCCAGCAGGCCCAACAGGAATCAGCCCCAGCATTTT
>-|TRBJ1-2|TRBV5-5|once
CASSFQRGLYTF
TGTGCCAGCAGCTTCCAGCGGGGCCTCTACACCTTC
>-|TRBJ2-3|TRBV29-1|few
CSVWVGSADTQYF
TGCAGCGTTTGGGTCGGGAGCGCAGATACGCAGTATTTT
>-|TRBJ2-2|TRBV11-2|-
CASSLLAGELFF
TGTGCCAGCAGCTTGTTAGCCGGGGAGCTGTTTTTT
>-|TRBJ2-3|TRBV7-3|few
CASSPGMLSDTQYF
TGTGCCAGCAGCCCCGGGATGCTGTCAGATACGCAGTATTTT
>TRBD2|TRBJ2-7|TRBV28|-
CASLTSGRYEQYF
TGTGCCAGCCTCACTAGCGGGAGATACGAGCAGTACTTC
>-|TRBJ2-3|TRBV7-9|-
CASSPFGGQTMSGGTQYF
TGTGCCAGCAGCCCATTCGGGGGACAAACTATGTCCGGGGGGACGCAGTATTTT
>-|TRBJ2-7|TRBV13|few
CASSQQTGRDEQYF
TGTGCCAGCAGCCAACAGACCGGGCGGGACGAGCAGTACTTC
>TRBD2|TRBJ2-2|TRBV11-3|-
CASSLAPSGGATGELFF
TGTGCCAGCAGCTTAGCCCCTAGCGGGGGGGCGACCGGGGAGCTGTTTTTT
>-|TRBJ1-1|TRBV7-2|-
CASSLAGVNTEAFF
TGTGCCAGCAGCTTAGCAGGGGTGAACACTGAAGCTTTCTTT
>-|TRBJ1-1|TRBV11-3|-
CASSLGAHTPNTEAFF
TGTGCCAGCAGCTTAGGGGCGCACACCCCTAACACTGAAGCTTTCTTT
>-|TRBJ2-7|TRBV10-3|-
CAISERGRASYEQYF
TGTGCCATCAGTGAGAGGGGCAGGGCCTCCTACGAGCAGTACTTC
>-|TRBJ1-2|TRBV19|-
CAPSDRCNYGYTF
TGTGCCCCCAGTGATCGATGTAACTATGGCTACACCTTC
>TRBD2|TRBJ2-5|TRBV6-1|-
CASSTLAGGSTQYF
TGTGCCAGCAGTACGCTAGCGGGGGGATCGACCCAGTACTTC
>TRBD1|TRBJ2-2|TRBV18|-
CASSPDRARGGTGELFF
TGTGCCAGCTCACCTGACAGGGCCCGAGGGGGCACCGGGGAGCTGTTTTTT
>TRBD1|TRBJ2-2|TRBV4-1|-
CASSQNTDRSGELFF
TGCGCCAGCAGCCAAAATACGGACAGGTCCGGGGAGCTGTTTTTT
>-|TRBJ1-1|TRBV11-3|-
CASSFGGQTEAFF
TGTGCCAGCAGCTTCGGGGGTCAAACTGAAGCTTTCTTT
>TRBD2|TRBJ2-7|TRBV9|-
CASSPRLATFGEQYF
TGTGCCAGCAGTCCTAGACTAGCGACTTTTGGCGAGCAGTACTTC
>TRBD1|TRBJ1-2|TRBV2|-
CASFPDRRYGYTF
TGTGCCAGCTTTCCGGACAGGCGTTATGGCTACACCTTC
>-|TRBJ1-2|TRBV7-8|-
CASRAGRAGYGYTF
TGTGCCAGCAGGGCAGGGAGGGCTGGGTATGGCTACACCTTC
>TRBD2|TRBJ2-1|TRBV27|-
CASSLTSGSSLPNEQFF
TGTGCCAGCAGTTTAACTAGCGGGTCTAGCTTACCCAATGAGCAGTTCTTC
>-|TRBJ2-7|TRBV11-2|-
CASSFGLYEQYF
TGTGCCAGCAGCTTCGGACTGTACGAGCAGTACTTC
>TRBD1|TRBJ1-1|TRBV7-8|-
CASSLLGGTGVTEAFF
TGTGCCAGCAGCTTACTCGGCGGGACAGGGGTCACTGAAGCTTTCTTT
>-|TRBJ2-5|TRBV19|-
CASSPQLVRETQYF
TGTGCCAGTAGTCCCCAACTAGTACGGGAGACCCAGTACTTC